This T cell receptor (beta chain) was sequenced during a study of cytomegalovirus exposure and HLA in healthy donors. Overall study results and limits: It is likely that the observed cluster of highly shared sequence variants was a sequencing artifact.

The sample holds one count of this clone. Its antigen remains unknown. At one end the junction does not follow the germline gene, possibly because of a read error. Both 60 Vbeta primers and 13 Jbeta primers went into the PCR. Only in-frame clones appear in the TCRdb table, and some are missing; sequencing was by immunoSEQ multiplex PCR. The sample holds about 210,000 clones, 75% to 80% seen once. The CDR3 totals 14 residues. Germline assignment: CDR1 SEHNR and CDR2 FQNEAQ (reference sequence). This TCR came from a male donor in good health and CMV-seronegative. The chain couples TRBV7-9 to TRBJ2-2, with TRBD2 identical over 8 bases. Sequencing was performed on PBMCs. This chain's CDR3 is CASSLAGDTGELFF. The CDR3 DNA reads as TGTGCCAGCAGCCTAGCGGGCGACACCGGGGAGCTGTTTTTT. The whole variable domain, filled in from reference TRBV7-9 and TRBJ2-2, reads DTGVSQNPRHKITKRGQNVTFRCDPISEHNRLYWYRQTLGQGPEFLTYFQNEAQLEKSRLLSDRFSAERPKGSFSTLEIQRTEQGDSAMYLCASSLAGDTGELFFGEGSRLTVL.